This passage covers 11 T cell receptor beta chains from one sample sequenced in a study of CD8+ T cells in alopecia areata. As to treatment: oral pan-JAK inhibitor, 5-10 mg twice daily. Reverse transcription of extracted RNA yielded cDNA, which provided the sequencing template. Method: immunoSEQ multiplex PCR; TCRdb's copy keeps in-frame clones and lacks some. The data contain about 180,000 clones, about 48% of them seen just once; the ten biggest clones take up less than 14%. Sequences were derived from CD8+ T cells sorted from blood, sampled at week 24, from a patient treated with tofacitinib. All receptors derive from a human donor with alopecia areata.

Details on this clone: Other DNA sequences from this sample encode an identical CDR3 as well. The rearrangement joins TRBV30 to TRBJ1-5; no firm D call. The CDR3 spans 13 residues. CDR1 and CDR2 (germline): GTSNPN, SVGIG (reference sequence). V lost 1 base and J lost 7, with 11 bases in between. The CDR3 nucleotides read TGTGCCTGGAGTGGTGGGGAACGCCAGCCCCAGCATTTT. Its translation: CAWSGGERQPQHF.

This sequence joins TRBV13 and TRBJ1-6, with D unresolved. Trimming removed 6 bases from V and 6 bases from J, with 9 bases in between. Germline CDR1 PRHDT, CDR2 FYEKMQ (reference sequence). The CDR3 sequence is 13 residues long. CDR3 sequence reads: CASSLAVNSPLHF. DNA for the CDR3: TGTGCCAGCAGTCTTGCGGTTAATTCACCCCTCCACTTT.

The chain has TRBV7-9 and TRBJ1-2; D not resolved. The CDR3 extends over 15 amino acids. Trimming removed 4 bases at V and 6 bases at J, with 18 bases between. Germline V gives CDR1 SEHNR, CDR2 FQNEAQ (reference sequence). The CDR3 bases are TGTGCCAGCAGCTACGGACCAACTACAGAGAATGGCTACACCTTC. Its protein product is CASSYGPTTENGYTF.

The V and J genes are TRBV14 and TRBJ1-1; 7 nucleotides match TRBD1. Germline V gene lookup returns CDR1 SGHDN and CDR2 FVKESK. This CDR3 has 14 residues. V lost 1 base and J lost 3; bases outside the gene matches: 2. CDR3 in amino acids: CASSQVTGDTEAFF. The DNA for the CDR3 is TGTGCCAGCAGCCAAGTAACAGGGGACACTGAAGCTTTCTTT.

CDR3 sequence reads: CASSPRGGGLRETQYF. Here the CDR3 DNA reads TGTGCCAGCAGTCCCCGGGGTGGTGGTTTGAGAGAGACCCAGTACTTC. The chain uses TRBV27 and TRBJ2-5, with D perhaps matching TRBD2 (5 bases). The length of the CDR3 is 16 residues. Trimming shortened V by 5 bases and J by 4 bases, and 20 bases separated the two germline ends. The V gene's germline CDR1 is MNHEY and CDR2 SMNVEV (reference sequence).

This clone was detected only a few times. CDR3 loop: CASSLLLARDEQFF. The CDR3 DNA follows: TGCGCCAGCAGCTTGTTACTAGCGCGTGATGAGCAGTTCTTC. This chain connects TRBV5-1 to TRBJ2-1, with TRBD2 identical over 7 bases. Germline trimming cut 1 base from V and 8 bases from J; bases unmatched to any gene: 6. Germline V CDR1 and CDR2: SGHRS, YFSETQ. The length of the CDR3 is 14 residues.

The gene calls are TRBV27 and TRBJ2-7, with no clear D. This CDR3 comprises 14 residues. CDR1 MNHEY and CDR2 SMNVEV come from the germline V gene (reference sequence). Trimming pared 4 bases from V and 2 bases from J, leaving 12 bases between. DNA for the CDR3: TGTGCCAGCAGTTGGACGAAAAAAGCCTACGAGCAGTACTTC. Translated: CASSWTKKAYEQYF.

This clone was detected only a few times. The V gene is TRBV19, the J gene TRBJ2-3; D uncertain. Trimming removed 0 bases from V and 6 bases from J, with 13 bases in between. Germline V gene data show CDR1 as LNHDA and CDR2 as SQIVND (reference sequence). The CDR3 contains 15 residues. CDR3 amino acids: CASSIDPKFGDTQYF. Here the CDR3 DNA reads TGTGCCAGTAGTATAGATCCAAAATTTGGGGATACGCAGTATTTT.

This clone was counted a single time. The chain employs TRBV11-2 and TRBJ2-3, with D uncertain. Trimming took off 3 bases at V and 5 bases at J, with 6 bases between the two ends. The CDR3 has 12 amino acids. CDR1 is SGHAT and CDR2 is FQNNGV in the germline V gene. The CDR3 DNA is TGTGCCAGCAGCTTTTTCCAAGATACGCAGTATTTT. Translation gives CASSFFQDTQYF.

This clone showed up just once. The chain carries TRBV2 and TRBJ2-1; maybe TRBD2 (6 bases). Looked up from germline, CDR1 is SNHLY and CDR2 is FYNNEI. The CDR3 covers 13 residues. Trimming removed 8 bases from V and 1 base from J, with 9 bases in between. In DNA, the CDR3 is TGTGCCAGCTATCGGGGGTCCTACAATGAGCAGTTCTTC. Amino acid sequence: CASYRGSYNEQFF.

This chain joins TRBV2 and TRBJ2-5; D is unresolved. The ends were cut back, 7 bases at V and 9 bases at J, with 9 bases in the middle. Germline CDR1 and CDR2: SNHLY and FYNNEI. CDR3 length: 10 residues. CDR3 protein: CASIGSSQYF. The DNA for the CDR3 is TGTGCCAGCATAGGGTCATCCCAGTACTTC.